These T cell receptor beta chains were read from a single sample in a study of T cell responses to AZD1222 COVID-19 vaccine. Clones were sequenced by immunoSEQ multiplex PCR, and TCRdb holds only the in-frame ones, with some missing. The sample records 200,000 or so clones, 94% being singletons. This sample comprised peripheral blood, obtained on day 0 of AZD1222 vaccination. Receptors were obtained from an adult in good health. Both conserved end residues are part of each CDR3. A D gene is named only where the DNA matches it firmly. Rows give clone size only sometimes, using once, few, many, or a class for an expanded clone.

D	size	V	J	CDR3	DNA
NA	NA	TRBV7-3	TRBJ2-1	CASSLARSSYNEQFF	TGTGCCAGCAGCTTAGCTCGAAGCTCCTACAATGAGCAGTTCTTC
NA	NA	TRBV3-1/TRBV3-2	TRBJ1-2	CASSHNVKGGYYGYTF	TGTGCCAGCAGCCATAACGTAAAGGGTGGCTACTATGGCTACACCTTC
TRBD2	NA	TRBV9	TRBJ2-1	CASSVAGTRGFNEQFF	TGTGCCAGCAGCGTAGCTGGGACTAGAGGCTTCAATGAGCAGTTCTTC
NA	NA	TRBV10-3	TRBJ2-3	CAISDPATTDTQYF	TGTGCCATCAGTGATCCGGCCACTACAGATACGCAGTATTTT
NA	NA	TRBV12-3/TRBV12-4	TRBJ2-7	CASSSGGPEQYF	TGTGCCAGCAGCTCCGGGGGCCCCGAGCAGTACTTC
NA	once	TRBV9	TRBJ2-7	CASSVGADTYEQYF	TGTGCCAGCAGCGTAGGAGCCGATACGTACGAGCAGTACTTC
NA	NA	TRBV7-3	TRBJ2-6	CASSFPALGPGANVLTF	TGTGCCAGCAGCTTTCCGGCCCTCGGCCCTGGGGCCAACGTCCTGACTTTC
TRBD2	NA	TRBV18	TRBJ2-1	CASSPELAGGNEQFF	TGTGCCAGCTCACCGGAGTTAGCGGGGGGTAATGAGCAGTTCTTC
NA	NA	TRBV25-1	TRBJ1-6	CASSASLGTYNSPLHF	TGTGCCAGCAGTGCCTCCTTGGGCACATATAATTCACCCCTCCACTTT
TRBD2	NA	TRBV5-1	TRBJ2-2	CASSFGTLASGMSGELFF	TGCGCCAGCAGCTTTGGGACTTTGGCTAGCGGGATGTCCGGGGAGCTGTTTTTT
NA	NA	TRBV7-9	TRBJ1-4	CASSPVGRGYEKLFF	TGTGCCAGCAGCCCCGTGGGAAGGGGTTATGAAAAACTGTTTTTT
NA	NA	TRBV4-1	TRBJ1-2	CATWGTHGYTF	TGCGCGACCTGGGGGACACATGGCTACACCTTC
NA	NA	TRBV3-1/TRBV3-2	TRBJ2-3	CASSGPDGDTQYF	TGTGCCAGCAGCGGACCAGACGGGGATACGCAGTATTTT
NA	NA	TRBV6-2/TRBV6-3	TRBJ2-1	CASSYSIRERHSYNEQFF	TGTGCCAGCAGTTACTCGATTCGGGAGCGGCACTCCTACAATGAGCAGTTCTTC